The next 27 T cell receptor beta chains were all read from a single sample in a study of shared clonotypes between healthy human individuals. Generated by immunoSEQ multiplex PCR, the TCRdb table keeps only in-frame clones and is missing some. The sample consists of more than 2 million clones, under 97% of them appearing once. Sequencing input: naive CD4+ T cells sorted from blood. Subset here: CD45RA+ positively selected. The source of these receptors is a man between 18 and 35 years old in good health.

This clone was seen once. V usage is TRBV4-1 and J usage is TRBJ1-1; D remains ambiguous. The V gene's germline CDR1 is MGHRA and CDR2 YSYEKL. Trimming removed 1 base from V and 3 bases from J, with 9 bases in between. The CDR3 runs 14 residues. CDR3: CASSQAYQDTEAFF. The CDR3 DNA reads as TGCGCCAGCAGCCAAGCCTACCAGGACACTGAAGCTTTCTTT.

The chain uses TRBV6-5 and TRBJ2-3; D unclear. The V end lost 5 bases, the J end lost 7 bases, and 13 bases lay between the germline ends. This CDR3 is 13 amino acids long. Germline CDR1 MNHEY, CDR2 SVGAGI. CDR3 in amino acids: CASSDNDAYTQYF. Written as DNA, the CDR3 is TGTGCCAGCAGTGACAATGACGCATATACGCAGTATTTT.

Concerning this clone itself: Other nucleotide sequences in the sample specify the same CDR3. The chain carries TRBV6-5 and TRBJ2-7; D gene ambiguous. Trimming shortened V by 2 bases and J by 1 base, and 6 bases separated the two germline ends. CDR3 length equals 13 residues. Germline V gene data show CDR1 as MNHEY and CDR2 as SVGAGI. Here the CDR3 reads CASSYGPSYEQYF. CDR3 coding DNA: TGTGCCAGCAGTTACGGACCTTCCTACGAGCAGTACTTC.

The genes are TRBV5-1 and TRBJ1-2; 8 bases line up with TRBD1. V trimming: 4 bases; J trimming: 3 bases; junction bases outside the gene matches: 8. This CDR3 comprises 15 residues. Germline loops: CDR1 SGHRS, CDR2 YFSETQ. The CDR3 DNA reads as TGCGCCAGCAGCCCCGGACAGGGACCTGACTATGGCTACACCTTC. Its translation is CASSPGQGPDYGYTF.

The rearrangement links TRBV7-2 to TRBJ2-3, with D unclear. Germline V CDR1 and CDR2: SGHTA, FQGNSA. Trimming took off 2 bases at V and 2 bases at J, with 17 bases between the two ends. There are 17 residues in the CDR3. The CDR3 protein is CASSLTRHILNTDTQYF. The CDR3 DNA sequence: TGTGCCAGCAGCTTAACCCGACACATCCTAAACACAGATACGCAGTATTTT.

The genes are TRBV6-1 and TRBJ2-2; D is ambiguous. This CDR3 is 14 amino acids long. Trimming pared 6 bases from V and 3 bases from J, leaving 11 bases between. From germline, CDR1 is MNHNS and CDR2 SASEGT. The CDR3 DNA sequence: TGTGCCAGCAGCCTTGGACCTTACACCGGGGAGCTGTTTTTT. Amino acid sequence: CASSLGPYTGELFF.

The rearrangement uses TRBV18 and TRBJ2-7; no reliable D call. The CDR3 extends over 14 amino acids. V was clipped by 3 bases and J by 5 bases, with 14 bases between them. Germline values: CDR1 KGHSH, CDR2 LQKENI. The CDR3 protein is CASSPRESPHEQYF. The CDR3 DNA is TGTGCCAGCTCACCGCGAGAGAGCCCGCACGAGCAGTACTTC. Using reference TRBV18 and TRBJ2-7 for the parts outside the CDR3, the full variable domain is NAGVMQNPRHLVRRRGQEARLRCSPMKGHSHVYWYRQLPEEGLKFMVYLQKENIIDESGMPKERFSAEFPKEGPSILRIQQVVRGDSAAYFCASSPRESPHEQYFGPGTRLTVT.

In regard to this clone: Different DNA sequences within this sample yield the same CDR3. This CDR3 reads CASSLGTLQETQYF. The CDR3, as DNA: TGTGCCAGCAGTCTAGGGACTTTACAAGAGACCCAGTACTTC. This rearrangement joins TRBV2 to TRBJ2-5; possible D gene TRBD2, 6 bases. Per germline, CDR1 SNHLY and CDR2 FYNNEI. The ends were cut back, 5 bases at V and 2 bases at J, with 12 bases in the middle. The CDR3 spans 14 residues.

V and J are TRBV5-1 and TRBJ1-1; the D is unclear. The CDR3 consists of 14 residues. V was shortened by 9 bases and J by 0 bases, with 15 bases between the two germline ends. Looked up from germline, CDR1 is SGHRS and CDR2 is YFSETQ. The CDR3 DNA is TGCGCCACCAGTGCGACTGACCTGAACACTGAAGCTTTCTTT. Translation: CATSATDLNTEAFF.

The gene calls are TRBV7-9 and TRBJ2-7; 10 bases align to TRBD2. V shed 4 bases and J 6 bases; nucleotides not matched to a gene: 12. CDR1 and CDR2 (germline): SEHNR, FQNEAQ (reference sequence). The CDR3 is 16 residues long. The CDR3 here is CASSSRSLAGGSEQYF. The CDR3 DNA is TGTGCCAGCAGCTCCCGTTCGTTAGCGGGAGGTAGCGAGCAGTACTTC.

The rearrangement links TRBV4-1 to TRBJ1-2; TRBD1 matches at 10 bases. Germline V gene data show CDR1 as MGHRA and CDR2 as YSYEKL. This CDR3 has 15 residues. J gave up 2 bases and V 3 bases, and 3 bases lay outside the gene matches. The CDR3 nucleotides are TGCGCCAGCAGCCAGGGGGGACAGGGGAACTATGGCTACACCTTC. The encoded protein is CASSQGGQGNYGYTF.

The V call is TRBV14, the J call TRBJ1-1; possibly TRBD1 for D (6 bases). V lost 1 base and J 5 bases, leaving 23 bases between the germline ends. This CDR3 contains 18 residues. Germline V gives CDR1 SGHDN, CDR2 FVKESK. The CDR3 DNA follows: TGTGCCAGCAGCCAAGCCCCGGGACGCCGGAGGGGGGTTACTGAAGCTTTCTTT. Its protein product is CASSQAPGRRRGVTEAFF.

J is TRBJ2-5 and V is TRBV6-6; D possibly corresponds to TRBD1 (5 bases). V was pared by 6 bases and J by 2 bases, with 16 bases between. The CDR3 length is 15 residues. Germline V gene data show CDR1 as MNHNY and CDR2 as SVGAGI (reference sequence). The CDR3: CASSRPQGNQETQYF. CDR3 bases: TGTGCCAGCAGCCGCCCTCAGGGAAATCAAGAGACCCAGTACTTC.

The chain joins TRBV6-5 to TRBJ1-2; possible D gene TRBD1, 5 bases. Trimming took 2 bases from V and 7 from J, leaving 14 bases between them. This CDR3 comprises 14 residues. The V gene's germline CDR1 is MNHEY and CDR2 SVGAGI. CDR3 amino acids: CASSYEAGIGGYTF. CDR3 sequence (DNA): TGTGCCAGCAGTTACGAGGCAGGGATCGGTGGCTACACCTTC.

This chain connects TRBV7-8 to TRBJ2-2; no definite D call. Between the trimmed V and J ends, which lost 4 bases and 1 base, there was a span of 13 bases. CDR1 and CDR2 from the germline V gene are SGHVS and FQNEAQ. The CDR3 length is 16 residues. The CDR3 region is CASSYFGRMNTGELFF. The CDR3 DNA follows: TGTGCCAGCAGCTATTTTGGGCGGATGAACACCGGGGAGCTGTTTTTT.

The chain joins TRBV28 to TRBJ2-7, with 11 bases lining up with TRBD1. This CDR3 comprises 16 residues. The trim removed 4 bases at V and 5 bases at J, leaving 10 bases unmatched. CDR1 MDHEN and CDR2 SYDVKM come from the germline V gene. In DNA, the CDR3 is TGTGCCAGCAGTTCACCTCCGGGACAGGGGGGTCACGAGCAGTACTTC. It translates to CASSSPPGQGGHEQYF.

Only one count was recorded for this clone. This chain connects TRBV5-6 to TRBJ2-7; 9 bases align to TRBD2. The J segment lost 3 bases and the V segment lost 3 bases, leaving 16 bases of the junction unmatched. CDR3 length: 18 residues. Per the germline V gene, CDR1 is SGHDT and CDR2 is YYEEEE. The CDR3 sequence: CASSWAAGGIERRYEQYF. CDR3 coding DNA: TGTGCCAGCAGCTGGGCAGCGGGAGGAATCGAAAGACGCTACGAGCAGTACTTC.

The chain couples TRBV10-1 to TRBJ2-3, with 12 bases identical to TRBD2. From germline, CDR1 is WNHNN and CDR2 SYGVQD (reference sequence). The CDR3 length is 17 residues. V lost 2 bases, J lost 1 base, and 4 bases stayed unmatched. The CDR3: CASSETSGRPRTDTQYF. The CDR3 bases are TGCGCCAGCAGTGAGACTAGCGGGAGGCCCCGCACAGATACGCAGTATTTT.

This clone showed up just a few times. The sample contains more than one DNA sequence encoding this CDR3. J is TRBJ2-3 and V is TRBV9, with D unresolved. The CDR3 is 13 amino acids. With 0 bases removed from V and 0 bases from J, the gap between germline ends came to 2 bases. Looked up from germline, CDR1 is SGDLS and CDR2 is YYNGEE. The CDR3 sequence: CASSVASTDTQYF. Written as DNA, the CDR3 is TGTGCCAGCAGCGTAGCTAGCACAGATACGCAGTATTTT. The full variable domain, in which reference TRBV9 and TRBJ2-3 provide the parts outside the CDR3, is DSGVTQTPKHLITATGQRVTLRCSPRSGDLSVYWYQQSLDQGLQFLIQYYNGEERAKGNILERFSAQQFPDLHSELNLSSLELGDSALYFCASSVASTDTQYFGPGTRLTVL.

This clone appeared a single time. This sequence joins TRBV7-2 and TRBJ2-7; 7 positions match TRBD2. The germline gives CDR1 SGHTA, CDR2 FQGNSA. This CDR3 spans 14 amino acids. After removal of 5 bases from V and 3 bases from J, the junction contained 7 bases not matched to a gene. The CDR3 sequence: CASSKSGMVYEQYF. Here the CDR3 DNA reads TGTGCCAGCAGCAAGAGCGGGATGGTCTACGAGCAGTACTTC.

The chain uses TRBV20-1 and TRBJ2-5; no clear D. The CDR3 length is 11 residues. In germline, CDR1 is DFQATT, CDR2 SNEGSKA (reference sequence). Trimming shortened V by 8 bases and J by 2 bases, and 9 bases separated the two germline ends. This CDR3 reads CSWAAQETQYF. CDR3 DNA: TGCAGTTGGGCGGCTCAAGAGACCCAGTACTTC.

The CDR3 bases are TGTGCCAGTAGTATTGAGGGTGGTTTGACTGAAGCTTTCTTT. This sequence encodes CASSIEGGLTEAFF. V and J are TRBV19 and TRBJ1-1; unclear D gene. V was pared by 3 bases and J by 5 bases, with 13 bases between. CDR1 LNHDA and CDR2 SQIVND come from the germline V gene (reference sequence). This CDR3 is 14 amino acids long.

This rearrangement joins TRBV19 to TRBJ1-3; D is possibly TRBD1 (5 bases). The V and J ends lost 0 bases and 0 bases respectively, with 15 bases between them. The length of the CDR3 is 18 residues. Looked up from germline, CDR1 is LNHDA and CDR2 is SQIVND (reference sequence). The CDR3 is CASSIEGQGKPSGNTIYF. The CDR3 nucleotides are TGTGCCAGTAGTATAGAGGGCCAGGGAAAACCCTCTGGAAACACCATATATTTT.

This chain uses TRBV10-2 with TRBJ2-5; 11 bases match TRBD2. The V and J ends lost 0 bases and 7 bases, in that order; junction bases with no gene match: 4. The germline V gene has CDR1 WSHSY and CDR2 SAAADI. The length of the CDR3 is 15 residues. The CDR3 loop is CASSESSGGAGTQYF. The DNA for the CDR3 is TGCGCCAGCAGTGAGTCTAGCGGGGGGGCAGGGACCCAGTACTTC.

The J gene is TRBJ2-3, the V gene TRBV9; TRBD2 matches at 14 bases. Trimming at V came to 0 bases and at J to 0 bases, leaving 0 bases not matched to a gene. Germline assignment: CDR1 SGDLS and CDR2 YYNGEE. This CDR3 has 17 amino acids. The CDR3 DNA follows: TGTGCCAGCAGCGTAGGACTAGCGGGAGGGAGCACAGATACGCAGTATTTT. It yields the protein CASSVGLAGGSTDTQYF. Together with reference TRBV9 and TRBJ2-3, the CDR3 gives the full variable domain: DSGVTQTPKHLITATGQRVTLRCSPRSGDLSVYWYQQSLDQGLQFLIQYYNGEERAKGNILERFSAQQFPDLHSELNLSSLELGDSALYFCASSVGLAGGSTDTQYFGPGTRLTVL.

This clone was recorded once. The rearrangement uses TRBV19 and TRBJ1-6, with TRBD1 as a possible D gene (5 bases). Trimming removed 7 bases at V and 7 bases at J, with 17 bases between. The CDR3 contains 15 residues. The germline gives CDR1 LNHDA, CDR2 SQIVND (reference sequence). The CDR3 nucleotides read TGTGCCAGTATGAGGACAAAGGGAGGAAATTCACCCCTCCACTTT. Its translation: CASMRTKGGNSPLHF.

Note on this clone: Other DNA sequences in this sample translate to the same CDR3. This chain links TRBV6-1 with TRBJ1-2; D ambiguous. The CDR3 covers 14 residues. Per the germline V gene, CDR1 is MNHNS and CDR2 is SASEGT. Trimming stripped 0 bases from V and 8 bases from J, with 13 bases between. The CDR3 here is CASSEALRGDGYTF. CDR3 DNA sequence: TGTGCCAGCAGTGAAGCGCTTCGGGGTGACGGCTACACCTTC.